Below, 30 T cell receptor beta chains from the same sample are listed, as sequenced in a study of blood T cell repertoires in COVID-19. The assay was immunoSEQ multiplex PCR, and TCRdb's table has in-frame clones only and misses some. The table records over 250,000 clones, more than 80% of them present only once. Specimen: PBMCs or T cells enriched from blood (not recorded which). The receptor set was obtained from a woman aged 25-40 years who had recovered from COVID-19.

The chain carries TRBV14 and TRBJ2-1; the match to TRBD2 covers 8 bases. This CDR3 comprises 17 residues. CDR1 is SGHDN, CDR2 FVKESK, per germline. With 1 base clipped from V and 4 bases from J, the junction kept 9 bases outside the gene matches. The CDR3 DNA sequence: TGTGCCAGCAGCCAAGGTATAGCGGGACGCTCTTACAATGAGCAGTTCTTC. Amino acid sequence: CASSQGIAGRSYNEQFF. Variable domain in full (rest from reference TRBV14 and TRBJ2-1): EAGVTQFPSHSVIEKGQTVTLRCDPISGHDNLYWYRRVMGKEIKFLLHFVKESKQDESGMPNNRFLAERTGGTYSTLKVQPAELEDSGVYFCASSQGIAGRSYNEQFFGPGTRLTVL.

This clone was seen only once. The rearrangement joins TRBV28 to TRBJ1-3; no clear D gene. CDR3 length equals 15 residues. Germline V gene lookup returns CDR1 MDHEN and CDR2 SYDVKM. V was cut by 7 bases and J by 0 bases, with 13 bases left in between. CDR3 DNA sequence: TGTGCCAGCAAATCCGTTACAGCCTCTGGAAACACCATATATTTT. Translated: CASKSVTASGNTIYF.

In DNA, the CDR3 is TGTGCCAGCAGTCTAAACGGACAGCGCACAGATACGCAGTATTTT. Amino acids: CASSLNGQRTDTQYF. This sequence joins TRBV6-2 or TRBV6-3 and TRBJ2-3; possibly TRBD1 for D (6 bases). CDR1 is MNHEY and CDR2 is SVGEGT in the germline V gene. The CDR3 runs to 15 residues. V lost 5 bases, J lost 1 base, and 13 bases lay in between.

The V and J genes are TRBV30 and TRBJ2-5; possibly TRBD1 for D (6 bases). V was pared by 0 bases and J by 5 bases, with 13 bases between. Germline V gene sequence: CDR1 GTSNPN, CDR2 SVGIG (reference sequence). This CDR3 is built from 14 residues. The CDR3 bases are TGTGCCTGGAGTGTACTGGAAGGGGGTGAGACCCAGTACTTC. Translated, it gives CAWSVLEGGETQYF.

The V call is TRBV7-2, the J call TRBJ2-2; the match to TRBD2 covers 11 bases. Germline-derived CDR1 and CDR2 are SGHTA and FQGNSA. This CDR3 contains 14 residues. V lost 5 bases to trimming and J lost 12 bases; unmatched junction nucleotides: 8. CDR3 bases: TGTGCCAGCAGCCTAGGGCTAGCGGGAGGTAAGCTGTTTTTT. It encodes CASSLGLAGGKLFF.

There are a few counts of this clone. V usage is TRBV25-1 and J usage is TRBJ2-1; TRBD2 aligns across 9 bases. The CDR3 totals 15 residues. The V gene's germline CDR1 is MGHDK and CDR2 SYGVNS. V was clipped by 4 bases and J by 0 bases; unmatched bases: 1. CDR3 in amino acids: CASSVSGSSYNEQFF. CDR3 nucleotides: TGTGCCAGCAGTGTTAGCGGGAGCTCCTACAATGAGCAGTTCTTC. The full variable domain, completed using reference TRBV25-1 and TRBJ2-1, is EADIYQTPRYLVIGTGKKITLECSQTMGHDKMYWYQQDPGMELHLIHYSYGVNSTEKGDLSSESTVSRIRTEHFPLTLESARPSHTSQYLCASSVSGSSYNEQFFGPGTRLTVL.

The chain has TRBV6-2 or TRBV6-3 and TRBJ1-2, with a possible D match to TRBD1 (6 bases). Germline V gene lookup returns CDR1 MNHEY and CDR2 SVGEGT. V was pared by 4 bases and J by 4 bases, with 7 bases between. The CDR3 has 12 residues. This CDR3 is CASSWDTYGYTF. The CDR3 DNA is TGTGCCAGCAGTTGGGACACCTATGGCTACACCTTC.

This chain uses TRBV28 with TRBJ2-5; 16 bases agree with TRBD2. The length of the CDR3 is 18 residues. The junction had 14 bases not matched to a gene; V was cut back by 10 bases and J by 3 bases. The germline V gene encodes CDR1 MDHEN and CDR2 SYDVKM. This CDR3 reads CATMGLAGGWGSKETQYF. The CDR3 bases are TGTGCCACCATGGGACTAGCGGGAGGGTGGGGGTCTAAAGAGACCCAGTACTTC.

The gene calls are TRBV5-6 and TRBJ1-2; D is uncertain. The CDR3 totals 14 residues. V lost 0 bases and J 7 bases, leaving 13 bases between the germline ends. CDR1 is SGHDT, CDR2 YYEEEE, per germline. CDR3 in amino acids: CASSLVDRGGGYTF. The CDR3 bases are TGTGCCAGCAGCTTGGTTGATCGGGGTGGTGGCTACACCTTC.

A single count supports this clone. This chain connects TRBV19 to TRBJ1-2; 10 bases agree with TRBD1. The trim removed 5 bases at V and 6 bases at J, leaving 9 bases unmatched. Germline-derived CDR1 and CDR2 are LNHDA and SQIVND (reference sequence). CDR3 length: 15 amino acids. The CDR3 bases are TGTGCCAGTAGTCCGCCGGGGACAGGGGCGAATGGCTACACCTTC. This encodes CASSPPGTGANGYTF.

This sequence joins TRBV3-1 (or the pseudogene TRBV3-2) and TRBJ2-1, with 9 bases aligning to TRBD2. Looked up from germline, CDR1 is LGHDT and CDR2 is YNNKEL (reference sequence). The CDR3 runs to 15 residues. Trimming cost V 0 bases and J 9 bases; bases outside gene matches: 6. The CDR3: CASSQDRREGREQFF. The CDR3 DNA follows: TGTGCCAGCAGCCAAGATAGGCGGGAGGGCCGTGAGCAGTTCTTC.

The chain joins TRBV18 to TRBJ2-1, with 8 bases aligning to TRBD2. From germline, CDR1 is KGHSH and CDR2 LQKENI. V was clipped by 2 bases and J by 7 bases; unmatched bases: 4. CDR3 length: 14 residues. The CDR3 bases are TGTGCCAGCTCACCAGGTGCGGGGGGAAATGAGCAGTTCTTC. Protein: CASSPGAGGNEQFF.

The rearrangement joins TRBV30 to TRBJ1-5; 8 bases agree with TRBD1. V shed 3 bases, J shed 7 bases, and the junction held 14 bases outside the gene matches. The length of the CDR3 is 16 residues. Germline V gives CDR1 GTSNPN, CDR2 SVGIG (reference sequence). CDR3: CAWSGQGSYGLQPQHF. The CDR3, as DNA: TGTGCCTGGAGCGGACAGGGTAGCTATGGGCTCCAGCCCCAGCATTTT.

The rearrangement joins TRBV27 to TRBJ1-3, with D unclear. Germline V CDR1 and CDR2: MNHEY, SMNVEV (reference sequence). V dropped 3 bases and J dropped 4 bases, with 16 bases sitting between them. This CDR3 region has 16 residues. The CDR3 is CASSFTAEISGNTIYF. DNA of the CDR3: TGTGCCAGCAGTTTTACTGCGGAGATCTCGGGAAACACCATATATTTT.

This chain uses TRBV7-2 with TRBJ1-1; D may be TRBD1 (6 bases). The germline gives CDR1 SGHTA, CDR2 FQGNSA. V was shortened by 6 bases and J by 1 base, with 12 bases between the two germline ends. The CDR3 has 14 amino acids. As DNA, the CDR3 is TGTGCCAGCAGGCCCGGGACAAAGAACACTGAAGCTTTCTTT. This gives the protein CASRPGTKNTEAFF.

This clone was seen a single time. This chain joins TRBV18 and TRBJ2-7; 16 bases agree with TRBD2. With V trimmed by 4 bases and J by 0 bases, 3 bases remained unmatched. This CDR3 is 17 amino acids long. Germline assignment: CDR1 KGHSH and CDR2 LQKENI. CDR3 region: CASSLGLAGGHSYEQYF. The CDR3 region has the DNA TGTGCCAGCTCACTGGGACTAGCGGGAGGGCACTCCTACGAGCAGTACTTC.

This clone was seen a few times. The CDR3 region is CASRAANNEQFF. CDR3 in DNA: TGTGCCAGTAGGGCGGCGAACAATGAGCAGTTCTTC. The chain links TRBV19 to TRBJ2-1; no definite D call. V was pared by 6 bases and J by 5 bases, with 8 bases between. This CDR3 is 12 amino acids long. The germline V gene has CDR1 LNHDA and CDR2 SQIVND (reference sequence). Using reference TRBV19 and TRBJ2-1 for the parts outside the CDR3, the full variable domain is DGGITQSPKYLFRKEGQNVTLSCEQNLNHDAMYWYRQDPGQGLRLIYYSQIVNDFQKGDIAEGYSVSREKKESFPLTVTSAQKNPTAFYLCASRAANNEQFFGPGTRLTVL.

The rearrangement joins TRBV3-1 (or the pseudogene TRBV3-2) to TRBJ1-2, with 11 positions matching TRBD1. Germline V CDR1 and CDR2: LGHDT, YNNKEL (reference sequence). The length of the CDR3 is 16 residues. V lost 4 bases and J lost 8; bases outside the gene matches: 12. The CDR3 region has the DNA TGTGCCAGCAGCCTTAATACGTGGACAGGGGGCGTCGGCTACACCTTC. This encodes CASSLNTWTGGVGYTF.

This chain connects TRBV11-2 to TRBJ2-1; maybe TRBD1 (6 bases). V gave up 6 bases and J gave up 6 bases, with 18 bases separating them. The CDR3 runs to 15 residues. Germline CDR1 SGHAT, CDR2 FQNNGV. This CDR3 reads CASRVPGQLSNEQFF. The CDR3 DNA sequence: TGTGCCAGCAGGGTCCCAGGACAGCTTTCCAATGAGCAGTTCTTC.

The rearrangement links TRBV24-1 to TRBJ2-1, with 11 bases identical to TRBD2. Germline V gene data show CDR1 as KGHDR and CDR2 as SFDVKD. The CDR3 is 18 amino acids. Trimming cost V 2 bases and J 1 base; bases outside gene matches: 6. CDR3 amino acids: CATSDSITSGGSYNEQFF. The CDR3 coding sequence is TGTGCCACCAGTGATTCGATTACTAGCGGGGGTTCCTACAATGAGCAGTTCTTC.

This chain joins TRBV19 and TRBJ1-4, with D uncertain. The CDR3 length is 13 residues. V was trimmed by 10 bases and J by 4 bases, leaving 13 bases between them. CDR1 and CDR2 from the germline V gene are LNHDA and SQIVND (reference sequence). CDR3 sequence reads: CATADQVNEKLFF. In nucleotides, the CDR3 is TGTGCCACTGCAGACCAGGTTAATGAAAAACTGTTTTTT. Variable domain in full (rest from reference TRBV19 and TRBJ1-4): DGGITQSPKYLFRKEGQNVTLSCEQNLNHDAMYWYRQDPGQGLRLIYYSQIVNDFQKGDIAEGYSVSREKKESFPLTVTSAQKNPTAFYLCATADQVNEKLFFGSGTQLSVL.

This clone was picked up a small number of times. This chain uses TRBV27 with TRBJ2-7; 10 nucleotides match TRBD2. Germline V gene sequence: CDR1 MNHEY, CDR2 SMNVEV (reference sequence). The CDR3 contains 14 residues. With 6 bases clipped from V and 3 bases from J, the junction kept 5 bases outside the gene matches. The CDR3 region is CASSPGTSVYEQYF. In nucleotides, the CDR3 is TGTGCCAGCAGCCCCGGGACTAGCGTCTACGAGCAGTACTTC.

The gene calls are TRBV6-5 and TRBJ2-1, with a tentative D call TRBD1 (6 bases). Trimming removed 5 bases at V and 0 bases at J, with 11 bases between. This CDR3 is 15 amino acids long. Germline assignment: CDR1 MNHEY and CDR2 SVGAGI. The chain's CDR3 is CASSRDRSSYNEQFF. The DNA for the CDR3 is TGTGCCAGCAGTCGTGACAGGAGCTCCTACAATGAGCAGTTCTTC.

The chain employs TRBV28 and TRBJ2-1; possibly TRBD2 for D (6 bases). Germline CDR1 is MDHEN and CDR2 is SYDVKM. The length of the CDR3 is 16 residues. V was pared by 8 bases and J by 3 bases, with 20 bases between. The CDR3 DNA reads TGTGCCAGCCGCTCCCAAATGGGACTCAACTACAATGAGCAGTTCTTC. Amino acid sequence: CASRSQMGLNYNEQFF.

The J gene is TRBJ2-3, the V gene TRBV19; D is possibly TRBD2 (5 bases). With 5 bases removed from V and 1 base from J, the gap between germline ends came to 16 bases. Germline CDR1 LNHDA, CDR2 SQIVND (reference sequence). The CDR3 consists of 16 residues. DNA of the CDR3: TGTGCCAGTAGTCATTCGGGGAGCTTGGGCACAGATACGCAGTATTTT. Residues: CASSHSGSLGTDTQYF.

V and J are TRBV18 and TRBJ2-7, with 8 bases lining up with TRBD2. CDR1 and CDR2 (germline): KGHSH, LQKENI. V was clipped by 3 bases and J by 3 bases; unmatched bases: 7. The CDR3 has 15 amino acids. CDR3: CASSPGLGDNYEQYF. CDR3 coding DNA: TGTGCCAGCTCACCGGGACTAGGTGACAACTACGAGCAGTACTTC.

The chain employs TRBV19 and TRBJ2-2, with 7 positions matching TRBD2. Losses at the gene ends were 6 bases for V and 3 bases for J; bases not matched to a gene: 7. The germline CDR1 and CDR2 sequences are LNHDA and SQIVND (reference sequence). This CDR3 spans 15 amino acids. CDR3 sequence reads: CASSQGRGDTGELFF. CDR3 in DNA: TGTGCCAGTAGCCAAGGGAGGGGAGACACCGGGGAGCTGTTTTTT. Together with reference TRBV19 and TRBJ2-2, the CDR3 gives the full variable domain: DGGITQSPKYLFRKEGQNVTLSCEQNLNHDAMYWYRQDPGQGLRLIYYSQIVNDFQKGDIAEGYSVSREKKESFPLTVTSAQKNPTAFYLCASSQGRGDTGELFFGEGSRLTVL.

This sequence joins TRBV12-3 or TRBV12-4 and TRBJ2-1; 9 bases line up with TRBD2. This CDR3 region has 13 residues. J gave up 4 bases and V 7 bases, and 2 bases lay outside the gene matches. In nucleotides, the CDR3 is TGTGCCAGCACGACTAGCGGTTACAATGAGCAGTTCTTC. This gives the protein CASTTSGYNEQFF.

CDR3 sequence reads: CASDGQIQETQYF. The CDR3 bases are TGTGCCAGCGACGGACAGATACAAGAGACCCAGTACTTC. The V call is TRBV2, the J call TRBJ2-5, with D possibly matching TRBD1 (6 bases). V lost 8 bases to trimming and J lost 2 bases, with 12 bases between them. The CDR3 is 13 amino acids. CDR1 and CDR2 from the germline V gene are SNHLY and FYNNEI.

In this sample, this clone turned up once. V and J are TRBV15 and TRBJ1-5; the D gene is possibly TRBD1 (6 bases). Germline lookup yields CDR1 LNHNV and CDR2 YYDKDF (reference sequence). V gave up 3 bases and J gave up 4 bases, with 13 bases separating them. The CDR3 covers 15 residues. Here the CDR3 reads CATSRDSGVNQPQHF. The CDR3 DNA is TGTGCCACCAGCAGGGACAGTGGGGTAAATCAGCCCCAGCATTTT.